The 25 T cell receptor beta chains in this list originate from one sample, sequenced in a study of T cell responses to AZD1222 COVID-19 vaccine. Profiling relied on immunoSEQ multiplex PCR, and the TCRdb table lists in-frame clones only, not all of them. This table has 110,000 to 150,000 clones, 92% appearing once. This material consisted of peripheral blood, taken on day 0 of AZD1222 vaccination. These receptors were taken from an adult in good health.

The V gene is TRBV5-1, the J gene TRBJ2-2, with no clear D. V was shortened by 0 bases and J by 3 bases, with 9 bases between the two germline ends. The CDR3 runs 15 residues. From germline, CDR1 is SGHRS and CDR2 YFSETQ. The CDR3 here is CASSLEVLDTGELFF. CDR3 bases: TGCGCCAGCAGCTTGGAAGTGTTAGACACCGGGGAGCTGTTTTTT.

The rearrangement joins TRBV6-1 to TRBJ2-7, with D perhaps matching TRBD1 or TRBD2 (5 bases each). CDR1 and CDR2 from the germline V gene are MNHNS and SASEGT. Trimming removed 3 bases from V and 0 bases from J, with 12 bases in between. The CDR3 length is 15 residues. CDR3 nucleotide sequence: TGTGCCAGCAGTGAGGGACCGGCGGGCTCCTACGAGCAGTACTTC. Its translation: CASSEGPAGSYEQYF.

The V and J genes are TRBV6-1 and TRBJ1-1, with 7 bases identical to TRBD1. After removal of 2 bases from V and 0 bases from J, the junction contained 3 bases not matched to a gene. Germline assignment: CDR1 MNHNS and CDR2 SASEGT. The CDR3 is made up of 15 amino acids. CDR3 coding DNA: TGTGCCAGCAGTGAACTGGGACAGATGAACACTGAAGCTTTCTTT. Translated, it gives CASSELGQMNTEAFF.

The chain combines TRBV4-1 with TRBJ2-4; 7 positions match TRBD2. With 1 base clipped from V and 6 bases from J, the junction kept 15 bases outside the gene matches. From germline, CDR1 is MGHRA and CDR2 YSYEKL. The CDR3 loop spans 18 amino acids. The CDR3 is CASSQAALGRERGNIQYF. In DNA form, the CDR3 reads TGCGCCAGCAGCCAAGCGGCCCTAGGGCGGGAGAGGGGAAACATTCAGTACTTC.

This sequence joins TRBV28 and TRBJ1-1, with 7 bases lining up with TRBD1. The junction had 12 bases not matched to a gene; V was cut back by 6 bases and J by 5 bases. Germline V gene data show CDR1 as MDHEN and CDR2 as SYDVKM. The CDR3 has 15 residues. The CDR3 region is CASSQGGQIWTEAFF. The CDR3 DNA follows: TGTGCCAGCAGCCAGGGGGGACAGATCTGGACTGAAGCTTTCTTT. Based on the CDR3 plus reference TRBV28 and TRBJ1-1, the full variable domain is DVKVTQSSRYLVKRTGEKVFLECVQDMDHENMFWYRQDPGLGLRLIYFSYDVKMKEKGDIPEGYSVSREKKERFSLILESASTNQTSMYLCASSQGGQIWTEAFFGQGTRLTVV.

This sequence joins TRBV19 and TRBJ2-1; 8 bases are a match to TRBD2. In germline, CDR1 is LNHDA, CDR2 SQIVND (reference sequence). V lost 3 bases, J lost 5 bases, and 6 bases stayed unmatched. CDR3 length: 15 amino acids. CDR3 residues: CASSIRLAGHNEQFF. DNA for the CDR3: TGTGCCAGTAGTATCCGGCTAGCGGGTCACAATGAGCAGTTCTTC.

V gene TRBV27 combines with J gene TRBJ1-1; D possibly corresponds to TRBD1 (6 bases). Per the germline V gene, CDR1 is MNHEY and CDR2 is SMNVEV (reference sequence). Trimming removed 2 bases at V and 8 bases at J, with 24 bases between. The CDR3 covers 17 residues. CDR3: CASSLADSGQLVREAFF. The CDR3 nucleotides are TGTGCCAGCAGTTTAGCGGATTCCGGACAGCTTGTTAGGGAAGCTTTCTTT.

The chain has TRBV18 and TRBJ1-2; 12 nucleotides align to TRBD1. Trimming removed 8 bases from V and 4 bases from J; junction bases left unmatched: 8. The CDR3 is made up of 15 amino acids. CDR1 and CDR2 from the germline V gene are KGHSH and LQKENI. The CDR3 spells CASHGTGGSGYGYTF. In DNA, the CDR3 is TGTGCCAGCCACGGGACAGGGGGCAGTGGCTATGGCTACACCTTC.

The chain recombines TRBV2 with TRBJ1-2, with TRBD1 matching 7 bases. The CDR3 runs 14 residues. Looked up from germline, CDR1 is SNHLY and CDR2 is FYNNEI. The J segment lost 5 bases and the V segment lost 3 bases, leaving 6 bases of the junction unmatched. The CDR3 region has the DNA TGTGCCAGCAGTGAGACAGGGTTGCGATATGGCTACACCTTC. It is translated as CASSETGLRYGYTF. Full variable domain (remainder filled in from reference TRBV2 and TRBJ1-2): EPEVTQTPSHQVTQMGQEVILRCVPISNHLYFYWYRQILGQKVEFLVSFYNNEISEKSEIFDDQFSVERPDGSNFTLKIRSTKLEDSAMYFCASSETGLRYGYTFGSGTRLTVV.

The chain employs TRBV4-1 and TRBJ2-4; D is undetermined. The CDR3 length is 17 residues. V was clipped by 1 base and J by 0 bases, with 13 bases between them. Germline loops: CDR1 MGHRA, CDR2 YSYEKL. The CDR3, as DNA: TGCGCCAGCAGCCAAGTTGTCGGCGGAATAGCCAAAAACATTCAGTACTTC. Protein product: CASSQVVGGIAKNIQYF.

The genes are TRBV27 and TRBJ1-2; unclear D gene. The V end lost 5 bases, the J end lost 4 bases, and 8 bases lay between the germline ends. The CDR3 runs 12 residues. Germline V CDR1 and CDR2: MNHEY, SMNVEV (reference sequence). CDR3 residues: CASSPYPYGYTF. CDR3 nucleotides: TGTGCCAGCAGTCCCTACCCCTATGGCTACACCTTC.

This clone was detected only a few times. The chain combines TRBV27 with TRBJ2-1, with 11 bases identical to TRBD1. CDR1 is MNHEY, CDR2 SMNVEV, per germline (reference sequence). The CDR3 totals 20 residues. Unmatched junction bases numbered 15, after V lost 5 bases and J lost 0 bases. CDR3 DNA: TGTGCCAGCAGTCCGTTCCTGGTGCGGGACAGGGGGAGCTCCTACAATGAGCAGTTCTTC. This sequence encodes CASSPFLVRDRGSSYNEQFF.

This sequence joins TRBV27 and TRBJ2-1, with 11 bases matching TRBD2. This CDR3 region has 14 residues. Unmatched junction bases numbered 4, after V lost 2 bases and J lost 10 bases. Germline V gives CDR1 MNHEY, CDR2 SMNVEV (reference sequence). The DNA for the CDR3 is TGTGCCAGCAGTTTAAGGCTAGCGGGAGGCGAGCAGTTCTTC. It yields the protein CASSLRLAGGEQFF.

The chain couples TRBV19 to TRBJ2-2; 8 nucleotides line up with TRBD2. The trim removed 5 bases at V and 5 bases at J, leaving 7 bases unmatched. Looked up from germline, CDR1 is LNHDA and CDR2 is SQIVND (reference sequence). This CDR3 has 15 amino acids. The CDR3, as DNA: TGTGCCAGTAGTTCGAGCGGGAGAGTTACCGGGGAGCTGTTTTTT. Translated: CASSSSGRVTGELFF.

The chain is built from TRBV5-3 and TRBJ1-5; the match to TRBD1 covers 7 bases. TRBV5-3 is an ORF, and what it does is uncertain. The CDR3 has 16 amino acids. V dropped 3 bases and J dropped 0; count of bases not matched to a gene: 6. The CDR3 DNA reads TGTGCCAGAAGCTGGGGACAGTCTTATAGCAATCAGCCCCAGCATTTT. This encodes CARSWGQSYSNQPQHF.

A few counts support this clone. The rearrangement joins TRBV6-5 to TRBJ2-2, with TRBD2 matching 12 bases. Germline values: CDR1 MNHEY, CDR2 SVGAGI. CDR3 size: 15 residues. V was pared by 5 bases and J by 6 bases, with 4 bases of the junction left unmatched. The CDR3 sequence is CASSKTSGSAGELFF. The DNA for the CDR3 is TGTGCCAGCAGTAAGACTAGCGGGAGCGCCGGGGAGCTGTTTTTT.

The chain couples TRBV6-1 to TRBJ1-1; D remains unclear. The CDR3 consists of 14 residues. V was clipped by 3 bases and J by 2 bases, with 10 bases between them. Germline-derived CDR1 and CDR2 are MNHNS and SASEGT. CDR3: CASSDGGLNTEAFF. CDR3 in DNA: TGTGCCAGCAGTGACGGCGGTCTTAACACTGAAGCTTTCTTT.

The chain uses TRBV5-6 and TRBJ2-3; tentatively, D is TRBD1 (7 bases). The CDR3 totals 15 residues. Deletions cut 0 bases from V and 6 bases from J, with 14 bases between. Germline CDR1 and CDR2: SGHDT and YYEEEE. The CDR3 DNA sequence: TGTGCCAGCAGCTTGGGTCCAGGGGGGTTGGATACGCAGTATTTT. Amino acid sequence: CASSLGPGGLDTQYF.

V is TRBV16 and J is TRBJ1-2, with D unclear. Germline V lookup: CDR1 KGHSY, CDR2 FQNENV. This CDR3 spans 12 amino acids. V was cut by 2 bases and J by 2 bases, with 3 bases left in between. The CDR3 DNA follows: TGTGCCAGCAGCCAACGGAACTATGGCTACACCTTC. Encoded protein: CASSQRNYGYTF. Combining the CDR3 with reference TRBV16 and TRBJ1-2 gives the whole variable domain GEEVAQTPKHLVRGEGQKAKLYCAPIKGHSYVFWYQQVLKNEFKFLISFQNENVFDETGMPKERFSAKCLPNSPCSLEIQATKLEDSAVYFCASSQRNYGYTFGSGTRLTVV.

The chain employs TRBV5-1 and TRBJ2-7, with D tentatively TRBD1 or TRBD2 (5 bases each). The V gene lost 2 bases and the J gene lost 3 bases, with 12 bases spanning the gap. Looked up from germline, CDR1 is SGHRS and CDR2 is YFSETQ. This CDR3 contains 14 residues. The CDR3 protein is CASSLGDGHYEQYF. The CDR3 nucleotides read TGCGCCAGCAGCTTAGGGGACGGACACTACGAGCAGTACTTC.

V is TRBV7-9 and J is TRBJ2-1, with D possibly matching TRBD1 (7 bases). This CDR3 is built from 14 residues. Germline CDR1 SEHNR, CDR2 FQNEAQ (reference sequence). Trimming removed 5 bases from V and 9 bases from J, with 17 bases in between. CDR3 bases: TGTGCCAGCAGCCCGCGGAGGGGGCTCTTTGAGCAGTTCTTC. It yields the protein CASSPRRGLFEQFF. Using reference TRBV7-9 and TRBJ2-1 for the parts outside the CDR3, the full variable domain is DTGVSQNPRHKITKRGQNVTFRCDPISEHNRLYWYRQTLGQGPEFLTYFQNEAQLEKSRLLSDRFSAERPKGSFSTLEIQRTEQGDSAMYLCASSPRRGLFEQFFGPGTRLTVL.

The gene calls are TRBV15 and TRBJ1-5, with D perhaps matching TRBD1 (5 bases). CDR3 size: 14 residues. V lost 3 bases and J lost 4, with 10 bases in between. CDR1 and CDR2 (germline): LNHNV, YYDKDF (reference sequence). In nucleotides, the CDR3 is TGTGCCACCAGCAGTTGGGGGTGGAATCAGCCCCAGCATTTT. Translating gives CATSSWGWNQPQHF.

The chain links TRBV5-4 to TRBJ2-1; D ambiguous. Germline lookup yields CDR1 SGHNT and CDR2 YYREEE (reference sequence). This CDR3 region has 12 residues. V dropped 1 base and J dropped 8 bases, with 7 bases sitting between them. The CDR3 spells CASSLFPDEQFF. CDR3 bases: TGTGCCAGCAGCTTGTTTCCGGATGAGCAGTTCTTC.

The rearrangement joins TRBV28 to TRBJ1-5; D gene uncertain. Germline CDR1 reads MDHEN; CDR2 reads SYDVKM. The CDR3 extends over 14 amino acids. The V gene lost 7 bases and the J gene lost 5 bases, with 15 bases spanning the gap. Here the CDR3 reads CASTFTRGDQPQHF. CDR3 nucleotide sequence: TGTGCCAGCACTTTCACCCGGGGAGATCAGCCCCAGCATTTT.

The chain recombines TRBV2 with TRBJ2-1; D may be TRBD1 (5 bases). The V gene's germline CDR1 is SNHLY and CDR2 FYNNEI. The germline V and J ends were trimmed by 8 bases and 7 bases, with 18 bases remaining between them. There are 14 residues in the CDR3. The CDR3: CASERGPLLNEQFF. For the CDR3, the DNA is TGTGCCAGCGAAAGGGGTCCTCTCCTTAATGAGCAGTTCTTC. The full variable domain, with the rest looked up from reference TRBV2 and TRBJ2-1, is EPEVTQTPSHQVTQMGQEVILRCVPISNHLYFYWYRQILGQKVEFLVSFYNNEISEKSEIFDDQFSVERPDGSNFTLKIRSTKLEDSAMYFCASERGPLLNEQFFGPGTRLTVL.